A single sample gave rise to the 12 T cell receptor beta chains below, sequenced in a study of OX40 agonist ivuxolimab in advanced cancers. Using immunoSEQ multiplex PCR, the repertoire was profiled, and TCRdb retains in-frame clones only, with some absent. The repertoire holds more than 20,000 clones, with more than 70% as singletons. The source was CD4+ or CD8+ T cells sorted from blood, collected in a trial of the OX40 agonist ivuxolimab. The receptors were gathered from an adult with an advanced solid tumor such as melanoma, head and neck, liver or kidney cancer.

The V call is TRBV12-5, the J call TRBJ2-3; D perhaps matches TRBD2 (5 bases). The CDR3 loop spans 13 amino acids. The germline CDR1 and CDR2 sequences are LGHNT and FRNRAP. Trimming shortened V by 5 bases and J by 4 bases, and 10 bases separated the two germline ends. The CDR3: CASGTSGADTQYF. The CDR3 region has the DNA TGTGCTAGTGGTACGAGCGGTGCAGATACGCAGTATTTT.

The chain couples TRBV27 to TRBJ2-7, with TRBD2 as a possible D gene (6 bases). This CDR3 spans 13 amino acids. Germline CDR1 MNHEY, CDR2 SMNVEV (reference sequence). The ends were cut back, 0 bases at V and 4 bases at J, with 7 bases in the middle. The CDR3 coding sequence is TGTGCCAGCAGTTTATCGCGGGAATACGAGCAGTACTTC. Translated, it gives CASSLSREYEQYF.

This chain links TRBV4-1 with TRBJ2-1, with no clear D. CDR3 length: 14 amino acids. The germline CDR1 and CDR2 sequences are MGHRA and YSYEKL. V dropped 0 bases and J dropped 4 bases, with 7 bases sitting between them. CDR3 region: CASSQDQQYNEQFF. The CDR3 DNA follows: TGCGCCAGCAGCCAAGATCAACAATACAATGAGCAGTTCTTC.

This chain links TRBV5-4 with TRBJ2-7; D is perhaps TRBD1 or TRBD2 (5 bases each). Trimming removed 5 bases from V and 3 bases from J, with 15 bases in between. From germline, CDR1 is SGHNT and CDR2 YYREEE (reference sequence). The CDR3 spans 14 residues. CDR3 nucleotides: TGTGCCAGCAGTCGGTGGGACCCCAACTACGAGCAGTACTTC. It encodes CASSRWDPNYEQYF.

The chain carries TRBV19 and TRBJ2-7, with D perhaps TRBD2 (6 bases). CDR1 and CDR2 (germline): LNHDA, SQIVND (reference sequence). The V and J ends lost 9 bases and 0 bases respectively, with 18 bases between them. The CDR3 consists of 15 residues. The CDR3 DNA sequence: TGTGCCAGCTCAATATACCGGGGGACCTCCTACGAGCAGTACTTC. This translates into CASSIYRGTSYEQYF.

The rearrangement joins TRBV5-6 to TRBJ2-5; 10 nucleotides align to TRBD2. CDR3 length equals 15 residues. The trim removed 4 bases at V and 0 bases at J, leaving 3 bases unmatched. CDR1 and CDR2 from the germline V gene are SGHDT and YYEEEE. This CDR3 is CASSATSGYQETQYF. CDR3 nucleotides: TGTGCCAGCAGCGCGACTAGCGGGTACCAAGAGACCCAGTACTTC.

This chain connects TRBV2 to TRBJ2-2; D gene uncertain. The V gene's germline CDR1 is SNHLY and CDR2 FYNNEI. The CDR3 runs 13 residues. V lost 3 bases, J lost 3 bases, and 5 bases lay in between. CDR3 in DNA: TGTGCCAGCAGTGACAGTTACACCGGGGAGCTGTTTTTT. As protein: CASSDSYTGELFF.

The rearrangement links TRBV4-1 to TRBJ2-7, with 10 bases matching TRBD1. Germline V gene lookup returns CDR1 MGHRA and CDR2 YSYEKL. The CDR3 totals 14 residues. V shed 4 bases, J shed 5 bases, and the junction held 5 bases outside the gene matches. This CDR3 reads CASSPRQGADEQYF. CDR3 bases: TGCGCCAGCAGCCCTCGACAGGGGGCCGACGAGCAGTACTTC.

The V and J genes are TRBV27 and TRBJ2-1, with 10 nucleotides matching TRBD2. The CDR3 has 15 amino acids. In germline, CDR1 is MNHEY, CDR2 SMNVEV (reference sequence). J gave up 9 bases and V 4 bases, and 9 bases lay outside the gene matches. Here the CDR3 DNA reads TGTGCCAGCAGTTCCAGCGGGGGGGCTTTAGGTGAGCAGTTCTTC. Protein product: CASSSSGGALGEQFF.

This chain joins TRBV2 and TRBJ2-7, with TRBD2 matching over 8 bases. This CDR3 contains 12 residues. With V trimmed by 11 bases and J by 6 bases, 9 bases remained unmatched. CDR1 and CDR2 from the germline V gene are SNHLY and FYNNEI. CDR3 loop: CAGSERGFEQYF. CDR3 bases: TGTGCCGGCTCGGAGCGGGGGTTCGAGCAGTACTTC.

V is TRBV6-4 and J is TRBJ2-1; 12 bases align to TRBD2. The CDR3 is 18 residues long. Germline CDR1 reads MRHNA; CDR2 reads SNTAGT. J was trimmed by 0 bases and V by 0 bases; bases with no gene match: 3. DNA of the CDR3: TGTGCCAGCAGTGACTCTGGACTAGCGGGGATCTCCTACAATGAGCAGTTCTTC. It is translated as CASSDSGLAGISYNEQFF.

The V gene is TRBV9, the J gene TRBJ2-3; 10 positions agree with TRBD2. Germline V gene sequence: CDR1 SGDLS, CDR2 YYNGEE. V was clipped by 0 bases and J by 2 bases; unmatched bases: 3. The CDR3 is 16 amino acids. Written as DNA, the CDR3 is TGTGCCAGCAGCGTAGTAACTAGCGGGGACACAGATACGCAGTATTTT. This codes for CASSVVTSGDTDTQYF.